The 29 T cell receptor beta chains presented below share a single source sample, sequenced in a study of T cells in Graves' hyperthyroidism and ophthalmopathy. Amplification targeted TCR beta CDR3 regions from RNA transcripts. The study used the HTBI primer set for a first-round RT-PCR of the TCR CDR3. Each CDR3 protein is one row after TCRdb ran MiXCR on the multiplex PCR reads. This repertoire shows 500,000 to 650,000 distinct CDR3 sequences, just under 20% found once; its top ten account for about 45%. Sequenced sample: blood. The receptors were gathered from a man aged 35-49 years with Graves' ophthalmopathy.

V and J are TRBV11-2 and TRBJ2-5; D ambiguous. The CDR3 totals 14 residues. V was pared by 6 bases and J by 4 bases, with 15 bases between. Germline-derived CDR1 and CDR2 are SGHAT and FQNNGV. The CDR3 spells CASRAWGSGETQYF. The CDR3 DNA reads TGTGCCAGCAGGGCCTGGGGAAGTGGAGAGACCCAGTACTTC.

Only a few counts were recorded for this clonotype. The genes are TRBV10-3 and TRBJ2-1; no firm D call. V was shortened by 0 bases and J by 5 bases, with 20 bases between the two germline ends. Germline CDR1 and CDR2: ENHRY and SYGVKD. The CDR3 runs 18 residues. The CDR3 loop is CAISESGMAANPNNEQFF. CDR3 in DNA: TGTGCCATCAGTGAGTCAGGGATGGCGGCTAACCCAAACAATGAGCAGTTCTTC.

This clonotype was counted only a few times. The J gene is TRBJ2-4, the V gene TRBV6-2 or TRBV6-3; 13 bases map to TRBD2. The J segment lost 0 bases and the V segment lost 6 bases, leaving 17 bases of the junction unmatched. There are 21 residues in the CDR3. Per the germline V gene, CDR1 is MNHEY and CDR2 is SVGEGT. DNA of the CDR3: TGTGCCAGCAGAGAACCTCCGGGACTAGCGGGACCACTACCAGCCAAAAACATTCAGTACTTC. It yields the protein CASREPPGLAGPLPAKNIQYF.

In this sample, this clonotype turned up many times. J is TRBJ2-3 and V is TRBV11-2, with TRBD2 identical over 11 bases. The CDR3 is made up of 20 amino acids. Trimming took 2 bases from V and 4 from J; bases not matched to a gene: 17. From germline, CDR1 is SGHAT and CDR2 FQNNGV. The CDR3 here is CASSLFSPFLTSGIADTQYF. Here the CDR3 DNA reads TGTGCCAGCAGCTTATTCTCACCCTTTCTGACTAGCGGGATAGCAGATACGCAGTATTTT.

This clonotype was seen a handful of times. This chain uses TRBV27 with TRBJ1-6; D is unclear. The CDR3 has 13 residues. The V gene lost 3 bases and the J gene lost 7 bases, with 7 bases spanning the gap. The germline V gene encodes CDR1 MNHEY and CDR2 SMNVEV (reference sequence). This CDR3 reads CASSFDHNSPLHF. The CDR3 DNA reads TGTGCCAGCAGTTTCGACCACAATTCACCCCTCCACTTT.

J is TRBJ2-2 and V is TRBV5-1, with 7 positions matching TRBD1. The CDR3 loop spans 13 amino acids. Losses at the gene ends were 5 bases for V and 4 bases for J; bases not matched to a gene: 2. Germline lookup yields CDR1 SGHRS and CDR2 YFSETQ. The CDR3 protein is CASSWDSTGELFF. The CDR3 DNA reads TGCGCCAGCAGTTGGGACAGCACCGGGGAGCTGTTTTTT. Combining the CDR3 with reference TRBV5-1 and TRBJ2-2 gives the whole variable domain KAGVTQTPRYLIKTRGQQVTLSCSPISGHRSVSWYQQTPGQGLQFLFEYFSETQRNKGNFPGRFSGRQFSNSRSEMNVSTLELGDSALYLCASSWDSTGELFFGEGSRLTVL.

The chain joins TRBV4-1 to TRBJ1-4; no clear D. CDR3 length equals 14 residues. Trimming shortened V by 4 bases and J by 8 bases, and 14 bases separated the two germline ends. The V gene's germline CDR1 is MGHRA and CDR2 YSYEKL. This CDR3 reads CASSLRQMGEKLFF. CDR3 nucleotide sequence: TGCGCCAGCAGCCTTCGGCAAATGGGGGAAAAACTGTTTTTT.

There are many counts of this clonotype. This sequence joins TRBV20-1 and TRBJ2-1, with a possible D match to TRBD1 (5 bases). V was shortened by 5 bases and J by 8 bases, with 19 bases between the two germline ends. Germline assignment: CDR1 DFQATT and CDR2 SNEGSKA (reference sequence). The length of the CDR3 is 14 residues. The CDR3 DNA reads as TGCAGTGCTCGGTCAGGGCTGGCGAAGGATGAGCAGTTCTTC. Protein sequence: CSARSGLAKDEQFF.

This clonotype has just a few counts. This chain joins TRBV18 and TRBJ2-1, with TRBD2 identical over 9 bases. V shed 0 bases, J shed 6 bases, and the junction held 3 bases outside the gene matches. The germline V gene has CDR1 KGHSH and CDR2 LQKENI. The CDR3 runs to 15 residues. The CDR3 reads CASSPPATSGNEQFF. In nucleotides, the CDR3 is TGTGCCAGCTCACCACCTGCGACTAGCGGCAATGAGCAGTTCTTC.

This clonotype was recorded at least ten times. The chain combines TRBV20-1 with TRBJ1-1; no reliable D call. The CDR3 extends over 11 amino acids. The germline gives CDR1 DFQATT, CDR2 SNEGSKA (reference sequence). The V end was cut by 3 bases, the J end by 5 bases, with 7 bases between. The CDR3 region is CSARLATEAFF. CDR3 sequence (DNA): TGCAGTGCTAGGCTGGCGACTGAAGCTTTCTTT.

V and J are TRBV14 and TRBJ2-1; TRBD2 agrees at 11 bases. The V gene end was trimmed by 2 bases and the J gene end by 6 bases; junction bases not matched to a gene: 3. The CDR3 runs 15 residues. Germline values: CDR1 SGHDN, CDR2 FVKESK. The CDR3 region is CASSQRLAGPNEQFF. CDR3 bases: TGTGCCAGCAGCCAACGACTAGCGGGACCCAATGAGCAGTTCTTC.

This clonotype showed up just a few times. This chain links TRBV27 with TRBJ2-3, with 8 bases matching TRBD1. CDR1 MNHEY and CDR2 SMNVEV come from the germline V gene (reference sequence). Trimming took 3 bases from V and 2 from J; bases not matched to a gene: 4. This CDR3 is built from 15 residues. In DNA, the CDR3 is TGTGCCAGCAGTTTTCGCAGGGGGCTCACAGATACGCAGTATTTT. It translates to CASSFRRGLTDTQYF.

CDR3 nucleotides: TGCGCCAGCAGCCCGGCGGGGGTAAGCCAAGAGACCCAGTACTTC. It encodes CASSPAGVSQETQYF. This chain joins TRBV5-1 and TRBJ2-5, with 7 bases fitting TRBD2. J gave up 1 base and V 4 bases, and 7 bases lay outside the gene matches. The CDR3 spans 15 residues. Germline CDR1 and CDR2: SGHRS and YFSETQ.

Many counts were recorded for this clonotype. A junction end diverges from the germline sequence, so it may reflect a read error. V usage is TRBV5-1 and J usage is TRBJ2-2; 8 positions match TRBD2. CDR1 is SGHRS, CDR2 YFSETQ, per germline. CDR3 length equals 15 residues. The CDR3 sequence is CASSLLAGGTGELFF. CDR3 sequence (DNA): TGTGCCAGCAGTTTATTGGCGGGAGGAACCGGGGAGCTGTTTTTT.

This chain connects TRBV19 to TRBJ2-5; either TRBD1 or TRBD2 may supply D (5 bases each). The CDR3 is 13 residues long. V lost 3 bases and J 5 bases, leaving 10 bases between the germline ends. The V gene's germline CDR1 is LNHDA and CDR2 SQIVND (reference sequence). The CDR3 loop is CASSMGRDETQYF. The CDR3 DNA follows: TGTGCCAGTAGTATGGGCAGGGACGAGACCCAGTACTTC.

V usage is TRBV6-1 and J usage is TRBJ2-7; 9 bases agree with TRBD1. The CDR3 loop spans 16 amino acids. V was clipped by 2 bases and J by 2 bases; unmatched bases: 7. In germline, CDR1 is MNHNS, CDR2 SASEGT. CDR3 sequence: CASSEWGTGMTYEQYF. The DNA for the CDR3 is TGTGCCAGCAGTGAATGGGGGACAGGGATGACCTACGAGCAGTACTTC.

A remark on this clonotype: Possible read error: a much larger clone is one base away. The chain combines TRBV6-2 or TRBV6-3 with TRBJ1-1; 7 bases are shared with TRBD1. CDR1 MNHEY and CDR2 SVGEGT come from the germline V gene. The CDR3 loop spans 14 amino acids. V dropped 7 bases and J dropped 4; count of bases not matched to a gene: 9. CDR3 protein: CASNIQGMSTEAFF. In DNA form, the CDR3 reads TGTGCCAGCAACATACAGGGGATGAGCACTGAAGCTTTCTTT.

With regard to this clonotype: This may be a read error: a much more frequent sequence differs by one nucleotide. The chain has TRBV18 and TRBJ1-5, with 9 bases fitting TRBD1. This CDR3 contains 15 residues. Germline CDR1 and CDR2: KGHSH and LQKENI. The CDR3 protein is CANSPQGASNQPQHF. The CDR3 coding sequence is TGTGCCAACTCACCACAGGGGGCTAGCAATCAGCCCCAGCATTTT. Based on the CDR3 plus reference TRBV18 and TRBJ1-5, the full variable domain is NAGVMQNPRHLVRRRGQEARLRCSPMKGHSHVYWYRQLPEEGLKFMVYLQKENIIDESGMPKERFSAEFPKEGPSILRIQQVVRGDSAAYFCANSPQGASNQPQHFGDGTRLSIL.

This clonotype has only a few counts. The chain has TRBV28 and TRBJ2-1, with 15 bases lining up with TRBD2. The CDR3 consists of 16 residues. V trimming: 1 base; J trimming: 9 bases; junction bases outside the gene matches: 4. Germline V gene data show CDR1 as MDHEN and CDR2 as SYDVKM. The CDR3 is CASSLLGTSGGREQFF. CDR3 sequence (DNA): TGTGCCAGCAGTTTATTGGGGACTAGCGGGGGGCGTGAGCAGTTCTTC.

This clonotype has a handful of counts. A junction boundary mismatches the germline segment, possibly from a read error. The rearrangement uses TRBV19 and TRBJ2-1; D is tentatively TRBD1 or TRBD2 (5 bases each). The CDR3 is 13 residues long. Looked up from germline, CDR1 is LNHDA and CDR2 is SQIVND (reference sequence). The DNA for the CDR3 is TGTGCCACTAGTGGGGGCTCCTACAATGAGCAGTTCTTC. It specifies CATSGGSYNEQFF.

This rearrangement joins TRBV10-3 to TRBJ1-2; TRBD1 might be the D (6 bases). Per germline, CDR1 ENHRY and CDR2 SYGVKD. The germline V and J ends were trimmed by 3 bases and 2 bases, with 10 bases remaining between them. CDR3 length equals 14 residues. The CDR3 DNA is TGTGCCATCAGTGATTCACAGGGAAACTATGGCTACACCTTC. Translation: CAISDSQGNYGYTF.

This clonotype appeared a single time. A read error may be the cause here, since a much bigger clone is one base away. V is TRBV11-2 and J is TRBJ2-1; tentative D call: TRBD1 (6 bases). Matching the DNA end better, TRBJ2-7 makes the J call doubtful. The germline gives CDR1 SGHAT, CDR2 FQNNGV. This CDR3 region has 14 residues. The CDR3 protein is CASSSRTDYNEQYF. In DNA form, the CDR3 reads TGTGCCAGCAGCTCACGGACAGATTACAATGAGCAGTACTTC.

The DNA for the CDR3 is TGTGCCATCAGTGAGTCCGGGACAGGGGGTGTACGGGGGACTGAAGCTTTCTTT. Translation: CAISESGTGGVRGTEAFF. The chain joins TRBV10-3 to TRBJ1-1, with 11 bases lining up with TRBD1. Germline V lookup: CDR1 ENHRY, CDR2 SYGVKD. J was trimmed by 5 bases and V by 0 bases; bases with no gene match: 11. The CDR3 extends over 18 amino acids.

The CDR3 coding sequence is TGTGCCAGCAAGGCTGGGGGGCCCGGGGAGCTGTTTTTT. The encoded protein is CASKAGGPGELFF. The chain carries TRBV6-1 and TRBJ2-2; D may be TRBD1 or TRBD2 (6 bases each). The V gene lost 7 bases and the J gene lost 6 bases, with 12 bases spanning the gap. The germline V gene has CDR1 MNHNS and CDR2 SASEGT. This CDR3 has 13 residues.

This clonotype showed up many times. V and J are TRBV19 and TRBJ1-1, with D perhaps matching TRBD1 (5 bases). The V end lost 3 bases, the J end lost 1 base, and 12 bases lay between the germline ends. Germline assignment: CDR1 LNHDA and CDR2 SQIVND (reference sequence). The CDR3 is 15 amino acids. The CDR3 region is CASSILGQGNTEAFF. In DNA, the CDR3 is TGTGCCAGTAGTATTTTGGGGCAGGGGAACACTGAAGCTTTCTTT.

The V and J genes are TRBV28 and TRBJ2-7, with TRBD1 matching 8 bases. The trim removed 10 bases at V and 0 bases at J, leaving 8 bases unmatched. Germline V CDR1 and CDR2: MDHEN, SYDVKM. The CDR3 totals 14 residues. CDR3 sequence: CATGAGGISYEQYF. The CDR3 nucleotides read TGTGCCACAGGGGCAGGGGGCATCTCCTACGAGCAGTACTTC. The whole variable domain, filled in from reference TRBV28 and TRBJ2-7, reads DVKVTQSSRYLVKRTGEKVFLECVQDMDHENMFWYRQDPGLGLRLIYFSYDVKMKEKGDIPEGYSVSREKKERFSLILESASTNQTSMYLCATGAGGISYEQYFGPGTRLTVT.

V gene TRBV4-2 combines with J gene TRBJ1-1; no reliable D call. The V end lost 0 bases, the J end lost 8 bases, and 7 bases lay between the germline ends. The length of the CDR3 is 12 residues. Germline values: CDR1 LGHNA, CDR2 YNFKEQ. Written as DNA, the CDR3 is TGTGCCAGCAGCCAAGATCTGACCGAAGCTTTCTTT. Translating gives CASSQDLTEAFF.

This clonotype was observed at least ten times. The CDR3 loop reads CASSSPLGGQETQYF. Here the CDR3 DNA reads TGTGCCAGCAGTTCACCTCTGGGGGGACAAGAGACCCAGTACTTC. The chain couples TRBV28 to TRBJ2-5; TRBD2 might be the D (6 bases). Trimming shortened V by 4 bases and J by 2 bases, and 14 bases separated the two germline ends. CDR1 is MDHEN, CDR2 SYDVKM, per germline. The CDR3 runs to 15 residues.

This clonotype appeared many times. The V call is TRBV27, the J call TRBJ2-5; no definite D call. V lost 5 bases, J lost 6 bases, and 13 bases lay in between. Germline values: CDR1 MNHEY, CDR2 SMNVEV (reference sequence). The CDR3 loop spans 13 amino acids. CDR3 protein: CASSEGWAQTQYF. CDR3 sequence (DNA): TGTGCCAGCAGTGAAGGGTGGGCGCAGACCCAGTACTTC.